The source of this T cell receptor (beta chain) is a study of technical replicates of blood from a few donors. Produced via immunoSEQ multiplex PCR; TCRdb's table is partial and in-frame only. The sample carries 100,000 or so clones, about 96% recorded once. Germline loops: CDR1 SGHTA, CDR2 FQGTGA. V was pared by 2 bases and J by 0 bases, with 7 bases between. CDR3 length equals 14 residues. V gene TRBV7-3 combines with J gene TRBJ1-1; D uncertain. The sequenced sample was T cells isolated from PBMCs. The TCR was taken from a human donor in good health. This CDR3 is CASSLYSMNTEAFF. The CDR3 coding sequence is TGTGCCAGCAGCTTATACAGTATGAACACTGAAGCTTTCTTT.